This TCR beta chain was sequenced during a study of response to subunit inactivated influenza vaccine. This clonotype turned up a few times. Each CDR3 protein is one row after TCRdb ran MiXCR on the RT-PCR reads. In the table there are around 200,000 distinct CDR3 sequences, 9.2% of which are singletons. Germline V gene sequence: CDR1 SGHAT, CDR2 FQNNGV. The V gene lost 0 bases and the J gene lost 6 bases, with 11 bases spanning the gap. The CDR3 is 14 residues long. The sequenced sample was non-naive T cells sorted from PBMCs, obtained on the day of vaccination. The rearrangement links TRBV11-2 to TRBJ1-1; weak D call: TRBD1 (5 bases). This sequence was found in a man in his forties or fifties who received an inactivated influenza vaccine. This chain's CDR3 is CASSLDMGRAEAFF. CDR3 DNA sequence: TGTGCCAGCAGCTTAGATATGGGACGGGCTGAAGCTTTCTTT.